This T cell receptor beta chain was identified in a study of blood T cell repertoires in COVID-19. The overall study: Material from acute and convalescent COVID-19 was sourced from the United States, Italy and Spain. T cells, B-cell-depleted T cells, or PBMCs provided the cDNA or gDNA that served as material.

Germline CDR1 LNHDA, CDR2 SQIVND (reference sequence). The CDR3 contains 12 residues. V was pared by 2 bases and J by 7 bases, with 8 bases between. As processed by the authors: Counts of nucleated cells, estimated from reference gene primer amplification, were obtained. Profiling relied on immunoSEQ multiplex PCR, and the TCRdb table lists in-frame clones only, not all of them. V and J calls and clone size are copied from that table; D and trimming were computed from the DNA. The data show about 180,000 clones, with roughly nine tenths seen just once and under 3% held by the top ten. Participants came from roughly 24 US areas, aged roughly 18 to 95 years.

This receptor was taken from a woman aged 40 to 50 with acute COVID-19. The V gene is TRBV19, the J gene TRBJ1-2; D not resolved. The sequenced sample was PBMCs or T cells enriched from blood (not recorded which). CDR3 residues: CASSIFPGGYTF. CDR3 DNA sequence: TGTGCCAGTAGTATATTCCCGGGTGGCTACACCTTC.